This T cell receptor beta chain was profiled in a study of cytomegalovirus exposure and HLA in healthy donors. The study, taken as a whole, reports: Within the 100 to 150 validation repertoires, first-cohort TCR clusters tended to co-occur, according to a later analysis.

V was trimmed by 0 bases and J by 8 bases, leaving 14 bases between them. CDR1 MNHEY and CDR2 SVGAGI come from the germline V gene. This CDR3 has 15 residues. Turning to this clone: Its target is not known.

Sequenced by immunoSEQ multiplex PCR; TCRdb stores in-frame clones only, minus some. The table lists 250,000 to 400,000 clones, approximately 86% of them singletons, with about 0.96% in the top ten. The origin of this receptor is a man aged 25-45 years in good health and CMV-seronegative. Sequenced sample: PBMCs. The chain recombines TRBV6-5 with TRBJ2-1, with TRBD1 as a possible D gene (5 bases). CDR3: CASSYSGGAQDEQFF. The DNA of the CDR3 is TGTGCCAGCAGTTACTCTGGTGGGGCGCAGGATGAGCAGTTCTTC.